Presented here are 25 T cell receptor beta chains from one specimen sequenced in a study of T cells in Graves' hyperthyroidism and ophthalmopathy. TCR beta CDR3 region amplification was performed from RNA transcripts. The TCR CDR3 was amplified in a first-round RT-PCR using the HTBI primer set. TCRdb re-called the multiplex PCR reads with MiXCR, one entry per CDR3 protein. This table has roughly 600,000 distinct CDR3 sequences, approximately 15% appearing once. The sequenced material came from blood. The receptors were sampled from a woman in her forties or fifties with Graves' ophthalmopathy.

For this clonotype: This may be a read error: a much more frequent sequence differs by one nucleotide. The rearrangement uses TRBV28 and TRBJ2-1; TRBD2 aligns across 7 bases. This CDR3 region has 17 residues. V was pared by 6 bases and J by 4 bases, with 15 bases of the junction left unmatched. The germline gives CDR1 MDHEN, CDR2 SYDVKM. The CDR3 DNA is TGTGCCAGCAGCCCAGCAGAAAACGGGAGGCTGTACAATGAGCAGTTCTTC. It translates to CASSPAENGRLYNEQFF.

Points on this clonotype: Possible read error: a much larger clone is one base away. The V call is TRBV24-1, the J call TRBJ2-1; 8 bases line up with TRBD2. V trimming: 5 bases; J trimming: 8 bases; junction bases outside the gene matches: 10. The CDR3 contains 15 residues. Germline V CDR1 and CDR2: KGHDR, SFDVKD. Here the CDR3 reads CATSGIGLAGDEQFF. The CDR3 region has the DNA TGTGCCACCAGTGGCATCGGACTAGCCGGGGATGAGCAGTTCTTC.

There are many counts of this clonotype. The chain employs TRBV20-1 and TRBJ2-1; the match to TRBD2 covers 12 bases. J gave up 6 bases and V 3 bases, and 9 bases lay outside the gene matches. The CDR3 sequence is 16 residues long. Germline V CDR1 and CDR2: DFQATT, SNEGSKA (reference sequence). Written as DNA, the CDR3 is TGCAGTGCTAGTCAAAAGGTACTAGCGGGAGGCAATGAGCAGTTCTTC. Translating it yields CSASQKVLAGGNEQFF.

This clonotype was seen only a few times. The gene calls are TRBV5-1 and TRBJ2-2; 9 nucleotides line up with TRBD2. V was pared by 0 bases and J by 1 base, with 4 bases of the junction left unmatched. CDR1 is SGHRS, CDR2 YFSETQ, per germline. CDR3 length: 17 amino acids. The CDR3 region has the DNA TGCGCCAGCAGCTTGGTAGGAGCGGGAGGGAACACCGGGGAGCTGTTTTTT. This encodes CASSLVGAGGNTGELFF.

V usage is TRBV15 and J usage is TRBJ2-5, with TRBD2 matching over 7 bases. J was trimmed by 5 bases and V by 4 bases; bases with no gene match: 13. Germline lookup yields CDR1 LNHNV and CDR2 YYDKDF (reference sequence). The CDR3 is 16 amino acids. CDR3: CATSTGEASGWETQYF. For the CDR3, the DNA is TGTGCCACCAGCACCGGAGAGGCTAGCGGTTGGGAGACCCAGTACTTC.

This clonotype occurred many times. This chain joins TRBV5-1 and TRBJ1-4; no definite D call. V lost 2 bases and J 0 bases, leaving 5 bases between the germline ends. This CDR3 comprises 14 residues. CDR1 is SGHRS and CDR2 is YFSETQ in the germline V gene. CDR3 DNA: TGCGCCAGCAGCTTACAAGCAACTAATGAAAAACTGTTTTTT. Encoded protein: CASSLQATNEKLFF. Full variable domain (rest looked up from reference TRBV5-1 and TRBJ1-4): KAGVTQTPRYLIKTRGQQVTLSCSPISGHRSVSWYQQTPGQGLQFLFEYFSETQRNKGNFPGRFSGRQFSNSRSEMNVSTLELGDSALYLCASSLQATNEKLFFGSGTQLSVL.

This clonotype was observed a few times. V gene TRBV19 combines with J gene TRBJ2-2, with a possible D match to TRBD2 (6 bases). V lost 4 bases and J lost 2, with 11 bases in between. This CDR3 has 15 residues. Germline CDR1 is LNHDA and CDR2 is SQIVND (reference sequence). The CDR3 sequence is CASSRDFRNTGELFF. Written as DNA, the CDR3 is TGTGCCAGTAGTAGGGACTTTCGAAACACCGGGGAGCTGTTTTTT.

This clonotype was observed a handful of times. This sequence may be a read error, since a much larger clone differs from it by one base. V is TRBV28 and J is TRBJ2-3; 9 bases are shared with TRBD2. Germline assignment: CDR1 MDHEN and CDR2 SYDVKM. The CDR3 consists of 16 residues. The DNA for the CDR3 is TGTGCCAGCAGTTTCTCTAGCGGGATCCTCACAGATGCGCAGTATTTT. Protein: CASSFSSGILTDAQYF.

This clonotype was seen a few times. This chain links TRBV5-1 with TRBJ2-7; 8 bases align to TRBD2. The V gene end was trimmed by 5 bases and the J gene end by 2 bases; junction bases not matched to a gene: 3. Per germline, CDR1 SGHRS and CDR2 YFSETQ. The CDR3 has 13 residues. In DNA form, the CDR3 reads TGCGCCAGCAGGAAGCGGGAGCCCTACGAGCAGTACTTC. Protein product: CASRKREPYEQYF. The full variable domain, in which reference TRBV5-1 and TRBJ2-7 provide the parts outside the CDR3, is KAGVTQTPRYLIKTRGQQVTLSCSPISGHRSVSWYQQTPGQGLQFLFEYFSETQRNKGNFPGRFSGRQFSNSRSEMNVSTLELGDSALYLCASRKREPYEQYFGPGTRLTVT.

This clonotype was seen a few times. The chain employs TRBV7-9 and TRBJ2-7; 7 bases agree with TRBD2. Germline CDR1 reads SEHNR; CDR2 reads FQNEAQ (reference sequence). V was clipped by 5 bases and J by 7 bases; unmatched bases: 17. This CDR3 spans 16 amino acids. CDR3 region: CASSPLLAPPYTEQYF. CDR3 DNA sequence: TGTGCCAGCAGCCCACTACTAGCGCCGCCTTATACTGAGCAGTACTTC.

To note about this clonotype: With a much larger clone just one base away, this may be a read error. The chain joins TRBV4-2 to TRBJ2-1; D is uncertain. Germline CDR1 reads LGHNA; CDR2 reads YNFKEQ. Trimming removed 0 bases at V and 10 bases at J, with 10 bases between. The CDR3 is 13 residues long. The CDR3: CASSQEAWYEQFF. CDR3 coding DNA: TGTGCCAGCAGCCAAGAAGCGTGGTACGAGCAGTTCTTC.

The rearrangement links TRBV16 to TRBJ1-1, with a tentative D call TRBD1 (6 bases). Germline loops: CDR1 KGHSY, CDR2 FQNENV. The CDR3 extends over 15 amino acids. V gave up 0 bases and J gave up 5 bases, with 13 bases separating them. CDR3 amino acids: CASSQSRGAGTEAFF. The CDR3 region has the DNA TGTGCCAGCAGCCAATCCCGGGGGGCGGGAACTGAAGCTTTCTTT. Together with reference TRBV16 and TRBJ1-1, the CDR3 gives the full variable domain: GEEVAQTPKHLVRGEGQKAKLYCAPIKGHSYVFWYQQVLKNEFKFLISFQNENVFDETGMPKERFSAKCLPNSPCSLEIQATKLEDSAVYFCASSQSRGAGTEAFFGQGTRLTVV.

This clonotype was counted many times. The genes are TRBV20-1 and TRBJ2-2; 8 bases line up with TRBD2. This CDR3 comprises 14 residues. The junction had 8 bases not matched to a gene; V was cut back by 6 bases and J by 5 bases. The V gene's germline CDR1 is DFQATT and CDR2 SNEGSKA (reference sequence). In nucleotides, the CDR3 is TGCAGTGCCGCCGGGACTAGTTTAACCGGGGAGCTGTTTTTT. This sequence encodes CSAAGTSLTGELFF.

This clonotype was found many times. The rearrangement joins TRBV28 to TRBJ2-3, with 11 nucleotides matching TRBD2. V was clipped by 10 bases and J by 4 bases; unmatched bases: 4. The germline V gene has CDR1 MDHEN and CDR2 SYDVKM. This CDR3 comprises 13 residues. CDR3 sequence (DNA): TGTGCCATCCTAGCGGGAGGCGCAGATACGCAGTATTTT. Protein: CAILAGGADTQYF. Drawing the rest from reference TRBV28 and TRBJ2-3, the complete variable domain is DVKVTQSSRYLVKRTGEKVFLECVQDMDHENMFWYRQDPGLGLRLIYFSYDVKMKEKGDIPEGYSVSREKKERFSLILESASTNQTSMYLCAILAGGADTQYFGPGTRLTVL.

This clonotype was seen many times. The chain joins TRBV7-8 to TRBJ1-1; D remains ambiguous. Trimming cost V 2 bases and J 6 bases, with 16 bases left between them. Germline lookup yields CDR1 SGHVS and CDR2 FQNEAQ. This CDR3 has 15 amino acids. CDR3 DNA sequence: TGTGCCAGCAGCTTAATGAGGGCGGGGTTTTCTGAAGCTTTCTTT. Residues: CASSLMRAGFSEAFF.

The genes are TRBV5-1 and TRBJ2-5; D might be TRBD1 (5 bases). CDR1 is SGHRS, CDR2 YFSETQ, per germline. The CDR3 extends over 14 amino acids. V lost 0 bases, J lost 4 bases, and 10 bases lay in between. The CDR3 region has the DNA TGCGCCAGCAGCTTGGAGGGGTCCGGAGAGACCCAGTACTTC. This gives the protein CASSLEGSGETQYF.

The CDR3 nucleotides read TGTGCCAGCAGCTTAGCTGGGGGCGGTCAGCCCCAGCATTTT. Encoded protein: CASSLAGGGQPQHF. The chain carries TRBV7-9 and TRBJ1-5; perhaps TRBD1 as D (6 bases). In germline, CDR1 is SEHNR, CDR2 FQNEAQ (reference sequence). The CDR3 runs to 14 residues. The V end lost 0 bases, the J end lost 6 bases, and 9 bases lay between the germline ends.

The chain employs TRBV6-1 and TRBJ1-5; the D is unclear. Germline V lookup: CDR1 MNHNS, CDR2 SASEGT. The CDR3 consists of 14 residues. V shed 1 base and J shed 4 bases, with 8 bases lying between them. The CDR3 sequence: CASSEGIFNQPQHF. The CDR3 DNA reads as TGTGCCAGCAGTGAAGGAATCTTTAATCAGCCCCAGCATTTT.

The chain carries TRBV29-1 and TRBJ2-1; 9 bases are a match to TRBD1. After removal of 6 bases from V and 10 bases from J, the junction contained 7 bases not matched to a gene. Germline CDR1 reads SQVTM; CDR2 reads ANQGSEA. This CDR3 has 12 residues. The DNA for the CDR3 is TGCAGCGTCACCGGGACAGGGTACGAGCAGTTCTTC. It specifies CSVTGTGYEQFF.

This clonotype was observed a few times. CDR3: CASSLGPERSNSPLHF. The CDR3 region has the DNA TGCGCCAGCAGCTTGGGCCCGGAAAGAAGTAATTCACCCCTCCACTTT. The chain recombines TRBV5-1 with TRBJ1-6, with D hard to call. The CDR3 runs to 16 residues. V shed 0 bases and J shed 6 bases, with 13 bases lying between them. The germline V gene encodes CDR1 SGHRS and CDR2 YFSETQ.

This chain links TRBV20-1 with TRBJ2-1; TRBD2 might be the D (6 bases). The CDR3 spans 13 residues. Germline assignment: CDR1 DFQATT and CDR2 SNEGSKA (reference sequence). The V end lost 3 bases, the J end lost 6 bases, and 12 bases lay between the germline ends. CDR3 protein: CSAREGPINEQFF. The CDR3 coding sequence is TGCAGTGCTAGGGAGGGCCCCATCAATGAGCAGTTCTTC.

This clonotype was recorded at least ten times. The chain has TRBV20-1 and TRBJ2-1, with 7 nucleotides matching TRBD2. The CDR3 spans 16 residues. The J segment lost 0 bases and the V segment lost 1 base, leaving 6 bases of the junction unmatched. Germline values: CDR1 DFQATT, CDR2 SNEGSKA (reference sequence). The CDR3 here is CSARGGEGSSYNEQFF. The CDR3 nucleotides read TGCAGTGCTAGAGGGGGGGAGGGAAGCTCCTACAATGAGCAGTTCTTC.

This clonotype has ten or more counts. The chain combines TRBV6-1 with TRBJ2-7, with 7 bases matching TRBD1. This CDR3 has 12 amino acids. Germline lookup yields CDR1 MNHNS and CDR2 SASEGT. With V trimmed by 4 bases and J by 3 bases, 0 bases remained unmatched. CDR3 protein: CASSAGGYEQYF. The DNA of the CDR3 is TGTGCCAGCAGTGCAGGGGGCTACGAGCAGTACTTC.

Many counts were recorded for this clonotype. This CDR3 reads CASSPQDQPQHF. CDR3 DNA: TGTGCCAGCAGCCCACAGGATCAGCCCCAGCATTTT. This chain connects TRBV2 to TRBJ1-5; D is perhaps TRBD1 (5 bases). The V and J ends lost 6 bases and 5 bases respectively, with 8 bases between them. In germline, CDR1 is SNHLY, CDR2 FYNNEI. There are 12 residues in the CDR3.

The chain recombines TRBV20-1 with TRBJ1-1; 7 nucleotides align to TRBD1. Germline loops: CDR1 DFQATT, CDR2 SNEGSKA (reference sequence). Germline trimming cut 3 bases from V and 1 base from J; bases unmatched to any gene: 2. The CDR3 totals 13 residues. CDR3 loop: CSARGDRNTEAFF. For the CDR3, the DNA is TGCAGTGCTAGGGGGGACAGGAACACTGAAGCTTTCTTT.